This T cell receptor (beta chain) was documented in a study of regulatory T cells in long-lasting Graves disease. Broader study findings: Results may be inaccurate due to the small sample size. Newly diagnosed disease favored TRBV20-1 and TRBJ2-1 over persistent disease.

CDR3 size: 17 residues. Trimming cost V 0 bases and J 0 bases; bases outside gene matches: 8. CDR1 and CDR2 (germline): GTSNPN, SVGIG (reference sequence). In regard to this clonotype: Its antigen remains unknown.

Regarding time point: newly diagnosed GD, antithyroid drugs for less than 3 months. Generation of the TCR library employed RNA extracted from PBMCs. In Xi'an, China, an endocrinology department was the source of patients. For TCR beta, libraries came from iRepertoire HTBI primers and Arm-PCR of CDR3 regions. TCRdb reprocessed the multiplex PCR reads with MiXCR, giving one entry per CDR3 protein. Among over 400,000 distinct CDR3 sequences listed, 12% to 15% were seen once. This sample also belongs to another study, concerning T cells in Graves' hyperthyroidism and ophthalmopathy. That paper notes: Uncontrolled infection, other autoimmune disease, pregnancy and lactation each barred patients from inclusion.

This sequence was found in a woman between 45 and 60 years old with Graves disease. Here the sequenced sample was peripheral blood mononuclear cells (PBMCs), taken at new diagnosis, from a patient treated with antithyroid drugs. This chain connects TRBV30 to TRBJ2-1, with TRBD1 identical over 7 bases. The CDR3 protein is CAWSVVGGRSSYNEQFF. The CDR3 bases are TGTGCCTGGAGTGTGGTAGGGGGCCGAAGCTCCTACAATGAGCAGTTCTTC. The variable domain in full, with the rest retrieved from reference TRBV30 and TRBJ2-1, is SQTIHQWPATLVQPVGSPLSLECTVEGTSNPNLYWYRQAAGRGLQLLFYSVGIGQISSEVPQNLSASRPQDRQFILSSKKLLLSDSGFYLCAWSVVGGRSSYNEQFFGPGTRLTVL.